The T cell receptor (beta chain) described here comes from a study of shared clonotypes between healthy human individuals. Method: immunoSEQ multiplex PCR; TCRdb's copy keeps in-frame clones and lacks some. The table has approximately 1.1 million clones, about 80% seen once; the top ten hold under 0.6%. The V gene lost 5 bases and the J gene lost 6 bases, with 13 bases spanning the gap. CDR1 is SEHNR and CDR2 is FQNEAQ in the germline V gene (reference sequence). This CDR3 is 14 amino acids long. The chain is built from TRBV7-9 and TRBJ2-2; D call uncertain. Material: memory CD4+ T cells from PBMCs. Noted subset: CD45RA-negative fraction. The source of this sequence is a man younger than 30 in good health. Some clones in this sample may be carry-over from other donors' samples. The DNA for the CDR3 is TGTGCCAGCAGCGAAGGTCCTATTCCCGGGGAGCTGTTTTTT. Translation: CASSEGPIPGELFF.